This T cell receptor (beta chain) was sequenced during a study of cytomegalovirus exposure and HLA in healthy donors. CDR1 and CDR2 from the germline V gene are SEHNR and FQNEAQ (reference sequence). This CDR3 has 16 residues. Notes on this clone: The antigen remains undetermined. An end of the junction differs from the germline gene, which may be a read error.

General study findings and limits: Exclusion applied to some V segments, including TRBV6-2 and TRBV6-3, as they were indistinguishable. The classifier was said to identify cytomegalovirus status with high specificity and sensitivity.

PCR was performed using 60 Vbeta and 13 Jbeta primers. Sequencing used immunoSEQ multiplex PCR; TCRdb keeps in-frame clones, though not all of them. The sample includes some 250,000 clones, more than 75% seen only once; the top ten take 5.4%. Material for sequencing was PBMCs. The chain uses TRBV7-9 and TRBJ2-4, with 12 bases identical to TRBD1. The clonotype originates from a woman aged 40 to 50 in good health and CMV-seropositive. The CDR3 region is CSSSWGQGAKRNIQYF. CDR3 bases: TGTTCCAGCAGTTGGGGACAGGGGGCGAAGAGAAACATTCAGTACTTC.